One sample yielded the 16 T cell receptor beta chains listed below, sequenced in a study of T-cell reconstitution after alpha-beta-depleted transplantation in children. Unique molecular identifiers tagged the TCRbeta library. TCRdb re-called the PCR reads with MiXCR, one entry per CDR3 protein. The table records over 400,000 distinct CDR3 sequences, 43% of them present only once. The sequenced sample was PBMCs, obtained before TCRalphabeta/CD19-depleted stem cell transplant. Receptor source: a girl aged 2-9 years with aplastic anemia, due to receive a stem cell transplant.

This clonotype was counted a few times. The chain links TRBV7-6 to TRBJ2-1, with TRBD2 identical over 11 bases. Germline lookup yields CDR1 SGHVS and CDR2 FNYEAQ. The CDR3 spans 15 residues. Trimming cost V 0 bases and J 9 bases; bases outside gene matches: 4. The CDR3 bases are TGTGCCAGCAGCTTAGCTAGCGGGGGGGCGGGTGAGCAGTTCTTC. Translating gives CASSLASGGAGEQFF.

This clonotype occurred many times. The V gene is TRBV6-1, the J gene TRBJ2-2, with unresolved D. CDR1 is MNHNS and CDR2 is SASEGT in the germline V gene. Trimming removed 6 bases from V and 6 bases from J, with 23 bases in between. CDR3 length: 17 residues. The CDR3 DNA reads as TGTGCCAGCAGCTCCCTGGTTACGGGCAGATGGGCCGGGGAGCTGTTTTTT. As protein: CASSSLVTGRWAGELFF.

This clonotype was counted many times. The rearrangement joins TRBV7-9 to TRBJ2-7; possible D gene TRBD2, 5 bases. Germline values: CDR1 SEHNR, CDR2 FQNEAQ (reference sequence). CDR3 size: 13 residues. Between the trimmed V and J ends, which lost 2 bases and 1 base, there was a span of 6 bases. The CDR3 DNA reads as TGTGCCAGCAGCTTACGGGATTCCTACGAGCAGTACTTC. Translation gives CASSLRDSYEQYF.

This clonotype was detected a few times. This chain connects TRBV12-3 or TRBV12-4 to TRBJ2-3; 16 bases are shared with TRBD2. The CDR3 sequence is 18 residues long. J was trimmed by 1 base and V by 6 bases; bases with no gene match: 7. The CDR3 bases are TGTGCCAGCAGCCGGGGACTAGCGGGAGGGCCGGGCACAGATACGCAGTATTTT. It yields the protein CASSRGLAGGPGTDTQYF.

This clonotype was observed many times. The V gene is TRBV7-2, the J gene TRBJ2-7, with D perhaps matching TRBD2 (5 bases). The CDR3 runs 15 residues. Germline CDR1 SGHTA, CDR2 FQGNSA. V was trimmed by 3 bases and J by 2 bases, leaving 14 bases between them. CDR3 region: CASSFGRRTAYEQYF. Written as DNA, the CDR3 is TGTGCCAGCAGCTTTGGCCGCAGGACTGCCTACGAGCAGTACTTC.

This clonotype occurred many times. The rearrangement links TRBV21-1 to TRBJ2-7; TRBD2 reflects the table's D call only, with no check against the DNA. TRBV21-1 is a pseudogene segment. CDR3 length: 17 residues. This CDR3 reads CASGYRLAGGSSYEQYF. The CDR3 bases are TGTGCCAGCGGTTACCGACTAGCGGGAGGTTCATCCTACGAGCAGTACTTC.

The V and J genes are TRBV12-3 or TRBV12-4 and TRBJ2-7; 7 positions agree with TRBD2. With V trimmed by 4 bases and J by 5 bases, 20 bases remained unmatched. The CDR3 spans 18 residues. In DNA form, the CDR3 reads TGTGCCAGCAGTTGGGTCGACGAGGGAGGGCCTGTAGAAAACGAGCAGTACTTC. This encodes CASSWVDEGGPVENEQYF.

This clonotype was seen at least ten times. The chain links TRBV7-2 to TRBJ2-5, with 7 bases fitting TRBD2. Looked up from germline, CDR1 is SGHTA and CDR2 is FQGNSA. With V trimmed by 3 bases and J by 5 bases, 9 bases remained unmatched. This CDR3 comprises 15 residues. The CDR3 sequence is CASSLGGSKEETQYF. DNA of the CDR3: TGTGCCAGCAGCTTGGGCGGGAGTAAGGAGGAGACCCAGTACTTC.

The gene calls are TRBV12-3 or TRBV12-4 and TRBJ1-1; 11 nucleotides align to TRBD1. The J segment lost 0 bases and the V segment lost 5 bases, leaving 5 bases of the junction unmatched. The CDR3 has 16 amino acids. The CDR3 coding sequence is TGTGCCAGCAGTAGGACAGGGGGCTGGATGAACACTGAAGCTTTCTTT. It translates to CASSRTGGWMNTEAFF.

The rearrangement uses TRBV4-3 and TRBJ2-2; 9 bases fit TRBD2. The CDR3 contains 16 residues. The V segment lost 4 bases and the J segment 5 bases; nucleotides outside the gene matches: 8. Germline-derived CDR1 and CDR2 are LGHNA and YSLEER. The CDR3 DNA sequence: TGCGCCAGCAGCCCTGTTTTTAGCGGGAGAACCGGGGAGCTGTTTTTT. The encoded protein is CASSPVFSGRTGELFF.

The V call is TRBV4-2, the J call TRBJ2-3; the D gene is possibly TRBD2 (5 bases). This CDR3 spans 14 amino acids. V shed 5 bases and J shed 3 bases, with 12 bases lying between them. In germline, CDR1 is LGHNA, CDR2 YNFKEQ. This chain's CDR3 is CASSSRAVTDTQYF. For the CDR3, the DNA is TGTGCCAGCAGCTCGAGGGCCGTGACAGATACGCAGTATTTT.

This rearrangement joins TRBV20-1 to TRBJ1-1; D uncertain. The CDR3 has 11 amino acids. V gave up 2 bases and J gave up 2 bases, with 3 bases separating them. CDR1 DFQATT and CDR2 SNEGSKA come from the germline V gene (reference sequence). CDR3 in amino acids: CSARPNTEAFF. The CDR3 region has the DNA TGCAGTGCTAGACCAAACACTGAAGCTTTCTTT.

This clonotype was recorded at least ten times. V usage is TRBV4-2 and J usage is TRBJ1-5, with D unresolved. Germline V gene sequence: CDR1 LGHNA, CDR2 YNFKEQ. This CDR3 is 15 amino acids long. Trimming stripped 0 bases from V and 2 bases from J, with 8 bases between. For the CDR3, the DNA is TGTGCCAGCAGCCAAGAGAGGGTCGGCAATCAGCCCCAGCATTTT. It encodes CASSQERVGNQPQHF.

The chain combines TRBV5-1 with TRBJ2-5, with 10 bases lining up with TRBD2. The CDR3 is made up of 14 amino acids. V dropped 3 bases and J dropped 3; count of bases not matched to a gene: 2. Per the germline V gene, CDR1 is SGHRS and CDR2 is YFSETQ. CDR3: CASSSGTSEETQYF. The CDR3, as DNA: TGCGCCAGCAGCTCTGGGACTAGCGAAGAGACCCAGTACTTC.

The genes are TRBV3-1 and TRBJ1-2, with D maybe TRBD1 (5 bases). The ends were cut back, 4 bases at V and 3 bases at J, with 15 bases in the middle. Germline V gene lookup returns CDR1 LGHDT and CDR2 YNNKEL (reference sequence). The CDR3 is 15 amino acids. CDR3 in DNA: TGTGCCAGCAGCCCTAGCCTGACAGCTTACTATGGCTACACCTTC. Translated: CASSPSLTAYYGYTF.

This clonotype was counted between two and nine times. The J gene is TRBJ2-1, the V gene TRBV5-6, with D perhaps TRBD2 (6 bases). The CDR3 consists of 14 residues. CDR1 is SGHDT, CDR2 YYEEEE, per germline. Trimming took off 4 bases at V and 1 base at J, with 9 bases between the two ends. In DNA form, the CDR3 reads TGTGCCAGCAGCGTCGGGGGTTCCTACAATGAGCAGTTCTTC. Translating it yields CASSVGGSYNEQFF.